This T cell receptor (beta chain) was sequenced in a study of blood T cell repertoires in COVID-19. About the study: T cells, B-cell-depleted T cells, or PBMCs provided the cDNA or gDNA that served as material.

In Seattle, patients joined the study during active infection and were tracked longitudinally. Assay: immunoSEQ multiplex PCR; the TCRdb copy retains only in-frame clones and omits some. Counted here are hundreds of thousands of clones, around nine tenths occurring once; the ten biggest clones make up 7.5% to 9.5%. V trimming: 10 bases; J trimming: 9 bases; junction bases outside the gene matches: 13. The CDR3 length is 14 residues. Germline V gene sequence: CDR1 MNHEY, CDR2 SMNVEV (reference sequence). Sequenced input: peripheral blood. The sequence derives from a woman in her forties or fifties with COVID-19, enrolled during active disease. The genes are TRBV27 and TRBJ2-1; 9 bases fit TRBD1. This chain's CDR3 is CATLKGQGRSEQFF. Written as DNA, the CDR3 is TGTGCCACCCTAAAAGGACAGGGGAGGAGTGAGCAGTTCTTC.